This T cell receptor beta chain was sequenced in a study of T cells in localized non-small cell lung cancer. The protocol was immunoSEQ multiplex PCR, while the TCRdb copy is restricted to in-frame clones and leaves out a portion. The table has approximately 20,000 clones, 85% seen once; the top ten hold about 16%. The CDR3 extends over 18 amino acids. Specimen: PBMCs, collected before any cancer treatment. The chain has TRBV21-1 and TRBJ2-1; the tabulated D call, TRBD2, remains unverified against the DNA. TRBV21-1 is a documented pseudogene. The sequence derives from a woman aged 40-69 years with stage II squamous cell lung carcinoma. Here the CDR3 DNA reads TGTGCCAGCGGTCCGGGACTAGCGGGAGGCCTCTCCAACAATGAGCAGTTCTTC. Translation: CASGPGLAGGLSNNEQFF.